A selection of T cell receptor beta chains follows, all from one sample in a study of response to subunit inactivated influenza vaccine. TCRdb independently ran MiXCR on the RT-PCR reads; one entry per CDR3 protein. The sample lists roughly 190,000 distinct CDR3 sequences; approximately 12% were seen once. These same records also appear under a second study, on T cells expressing NK-cell markers.

Sequencing used CD8+ T cells sorted from PBMCs, obtained roughly 13 days after vaccination. These receptors were taken from a man between 45 and 60 years old who received an inactivated influenza vaccine. Both conserved end residues are part of each CDR3. The order of the fields is CDR3 protein, CDR3 DNA, J gene, V gene, D gene, CDR3 length, clone size. The D gene is left open where the match is weak. Clone size is stated in some rows and not others, as once, few, many or a class when expanded.

CDR3 protein: CASSLSTGSEAFF; CDR3 DNA: TGTGCCAGCAGCTTATCTACCGGGTCTGAAGCTTTCTTT; J gene: TRBJ1-1; V gene: TRBV7-9; D gene: NA; CDR3 length: 13; clone size: many
CDR3 protein: CASGDRGFTDTQYF; CDR3 DNA: TGTGCCTCAGGGGACAGGGGCTTCACAGATACGCAGTATTTT; J gene: TRBJ2-3; V gene: TRBV19; D gene: TRBD1; CDR3 length: 14; clone size: few
CDR3 protein: CASSEYGGADTQYF; CDR3 DNA: TGTGCCAGCAGCGAGTACGGTGGTGCAGATACGCAGTATTTT; J gene: TRBJ2-3; V gene: TRBV9; D gene: NA; CDR3 length: 14; clone size: many
CDR3 protein: CAWRGTGTPDYNEQFF; CDR3 DNA: TGTGCCTGGAGGGGAACCGGGACCCCGGACTACAATGAGCAGTTCTTC; J gene: TRBJ2-1; V gene: TRBV30; D gene: NA; CDR3 length: 16; clone size: few
CDR3 protein: CASSLTGIDEQYF; CDR3 DNA: TGCGCCAGCAGCTTAACAGGGATCGACGAGCAGTACTTC; J gene: TRBJ2-7; V gene: TRBV5-1; D gene: NA; CDR3 length: 13; clone size: few
CDR3 protein: CASSLNRAKDAFF; CDR3 DNA: TGTGCCAGCAGTCTAAACCGGGCTAAAGACGCTTTCTTT; J gene: TRBJ1-1; V gene: TRBV12-3/TRBV12-4; D gene: NA; CDR3 length: 13; clone size: few
CDR3 protein: CASSFTAAPMDEQFF; CDR3 DNA: TGTGCCAGCAGTTTTACGGCGGCCCCGATGGATGAGCAGTTCTTC; J gene: TRBJ2-1; V gene: TRBV27; D gene: NA; CDR3 length: 15; clone size: few
CDR3 protein: CSVGGLPEAFF; CDR3 DNA: TGCAGCGTAGGGGGGCTCCCTGAAGCTTTCTTT; J gene: TRBJ1-1; V gene: TRBV29-1; D gene: NA; CDR3 length: 11; clone size: many
CDR3 protein: CAIKEEGKGYEQYF; CDR3 DNA: TGTGCCATCAAGGAGGAAGGGAAGGGCTACGAGCAGTACTTC; J gene: TRBJ2-7; V gene: TRBV10-3; D gene: NA; CDR3 length: 14; clone size: few
CDR3 protein: CASSDRVTYEQYF; CDR3 DNA: TGTGCCAGCAGTGACCGGGTCACCTACGAGCAGTACTTC; J gene: TRBJ2-7; V gene: TRBV6-2/TRBV6-3; D gene: NA; CDR3 length: 13; clone size: few
CDR3 protein: CASSEWTGHSYEQYF; CDR3 DNA: TGTGCCAGCAGTGAGTGGACAGGGCACTCCTACGAGCAGTACTTC; J gene: TRBJ2-7; V gene: TRBV6-1; D gene: TRBD1; CDR3 length: 15; clone size: NA
CDR3 protein: CASSGDYEQYF; CDR3 DNA: TGTGCCAGCTCCGGGGACTACGAGCAGTACTTC; J gene: TRBJ2-7; V gene: TRBV7-9; D gene: NA; CDR3 length: 11; clone size: NA
CDR3 protein: CSVEVRDSIYQETQYF; CDR3 DNA: TGCAGCGTTGAAGTCCGGGACAGCATTTACCAAGAGACCCAGTACTTC; J gene: TRBJ2-5; V gene: TRBV29-1; D gene: TRBD1; CDR3 length: 16; clone size: few
CDR3 protein: CASSQADYQETQYF; CDR3 DNA: TGCGCCAGCAGCCAAGCGGACTATCAAGAGACCCAGTACTTC; J gene: TRBJ2-5; V gene: TRBV4-1; D gene: NA; CDR3 length: 14; clone size: many
CDR3 protein: CASSLAGTGIFFSYEQYF; CDR3 DNA: TGTGCCAGCAGCTTAGCCGGGACAGGGATATTTTTCTCCTACGAGCAGTACTTC; J gene: TRBJ2-7; V gene: TRBV7-2; D gene: TRBD1; CDR3 length: 18; clone size: few
CDR3 protein: CASSISADGSSYEQYF; CDR3 DNA: TGTGCCAGTAGTATTTCAGCGGACGGGAGCTCCTACGAGCAGTACTTC; J gene: TRBJ2-7; V gene: TRBV19; D gene: NA; CDR3 length: 16; clone size: many
CDR3 protein: CASSLAPTPLEQFF; CDR3 DNA: TGTGCCAGCAGCTTAGCCCCGACTCCTCTTGAGCAGTTCTTC; J gene: TRBJ2-1; V gene: TRBV7-8; D gene: NA; CDR3 length: 14; clone size: few
CDR3 protein: CASSLDGIGGSYEQYF; CDR3 DNA: TGTGCCAGCAGCTTAGACGGGATCGGGGGCTCCTACGAGCAGTACTTC; J gene: TRBJ2-7; V gene: TRBV7-9; D gene: NA; CDR3 length: 16; clone size: few
CDR3 protein: CATGMSSYNEQFF; CDR3 DNA: TGTGCCACCGGGATGAGCTCCTACAATGAGCAGTTCTTC; J gene: TRBJ2-1; V gene: TRBV24-1; D gene: NA; CDR3 length: 13; clone size: NA
CDR3 protein: CASSPQDSATNEKLFF; CDR3 DNA: TGTGCCAGCAGCCCACAAGACAGCGCAACTAATGAAAAACTGTTTTTT; J gene: TRBJ1-4; V gene: TRBV28; D gene: NA; CDR3 length: 16; clone size: NA
CDR3 protein: CASSLSRGPDTQYF; CDR3 DNA: TGTGCCAGCAGTTTATCCAGGGGCCCAGATACGCAGTATTTT; J gene: TRBJ2-3; V gene: TRBV27; D gene: NA; CDR3 length: 14; clone size: many
CDR3 protein: CASSTNQGLSYEQYF; CDR3 DNA: TGTGCCAGTAGTACAAATCAGGGACTGAGCTACGAGCAGTACTTC; J gene: TRBJ2-7; V gene: TRBV19; D gene: NA; CDR3 length: 15; clone size: NA
CDR3 protein: CSVLQGKSGNTIYF; CDR3 DNA: TGCAGCGTTCTGCAGGGGAAGAGTGGCAACACCATATATTTT; J gene: TRBJ1-3; V gene: TRBV29-1; D gene: NA; CDR3 length: 14; clone size: NA
CDR3 protein: CASSPSGTQYF; CDR3 DNA: TGTGCCAGCAGCCCCTCAGGGACCCAGTACTTC; J gene: TRBJ2-5; V gene: TRBV7-6; D gene: NA; CDR3 length: 11; clone size: once
CDR3 protein: CASSLPLYNGQFF; CDR3 DNA: TGCGCCAGCAGCTTGCCTCTTTACAATGGGCAGTTCTTC; J gene: TRBJ2-1; V gene: TRBV5-1; D gene: NA; CDR3 length: 13; clone size: NA
CDR3 protein: CASSPTGNMNTEAFF; CDR3 DNA: TGTGCCAGCAGCCCGACAGGGAACATGAACACTGAAGCTTTCTTT; J gene: TRBJ1-1; V gene: TRBV5-5; D gene: TRBD1; CDR3 length: 15; clone size: few
CDR3 protein: CASSLAGTGRYEQYF; CDR3 DNA: TGTGCCAGCAGCTTAGCCGGGACAGGGAGGTACGAGCAGTACTTC; J gene: TRBJ2-7; V gene: TRBV11-2; D gene: TRBD1; CDR3 length: 15; clone size: NA
CDR3 protein: CASSALDRGSQPQHF; CDR3 DNA: TGTGCCAGCAGTGCCCTGGACAGGGGAAGTCAGCCCCAGCATTTT; J gene: TRBJ1-5; V gene: TRBV2; D gene: TRBD1; CDR3 length: 15; clone size: few
CDR3 protein: CATTLTGELFF; CDR3 DNA: TGTGCCACTACACTCACCGGGGAGCTGTTTTTT; J gene: TRBJ2-2; V gene: TRBV11-2; D gene: NA; CDR3 length: 11; clone size: NA
CDR3 protein: CASSEPAGGLVDTQYF; CDR3 DNA: TGTGCCAGCAGTGAGCCGGCGGGAGGGTTGGTGGATACGCAGTATTTT; J gene: TRBJ2-3; V gene: TRBV25-1; D gene: TRBD2; CDR3 length: 16; clone size: few
CDR3 protein: CASSVDRGQKTEAFF; CDR3 DNA: TGTGCCAGTTCCGTCGACAGGGGCCAGAAGACTGAAGCTTTCTTT; J gene: TRBJ1-1; V gene: TRBV19; D gene: TRBD1; CDR3 length: 15; clone size: NA
CDR3 protein: CASSYSPGGSTFSYEQYF; CDR3 DNA: TGTGCCAGCAGTTACTCCCCCGGCGGGTCAACGTTCTCCTACGAGCAGTACTTC; J gene: TRBJ2-7; V gene: TRBV6-5; D gene: NA; CDR3 length: 18; clone size: NA
CDR3 protein: CASSLAGDSTGELFF; CDR3 DNA: TGTGCCAGCAGCCTAGCGGGAGATAGCACCGGGGAGCTGTTTTTT; J gene: TRBJ2-2; V gene: TRBV28; D gene: TRBD2; CDR3 length: 15; clone size: few
CDR3 protein: CASSRSQGPTQETQYF; CDR3 DNA: TGCGCCAGCAGCCGCTCACAGGGCCCAACCCAAGAGACCCAGTACTTC; J gene: TRBJ2-5; V gene: TRBV4-3; D gene: NA; CDR3 length: 16; clone size: many
CDR3 protein: CASSLAESEETQYF; CDR3 DNA: TGTGCCAGCTCATTAGCGGAGTCAGAAGAGACCCAGTACTTC; J gene: TRBJ2-5; V gene: TRBV5-6; D gene: NA; CDR3 length: 14; clone size: few
CDR3 protein: CASSSRANSPLHF; CDR3 DNA: TGTGCCAGCAGTTCCCGGGCCAATTCACCCCTCCACTTT; J gene: TRBJ1-6; V gene: TRBV6-5; D gene: NA; CDR3 length: 13; clone size: few
CDR3 protein: CASSLEVRRSYGYTF; CDR3 DNA: TGTGCCAGCAGCTTGGAGGTTCGCAGGAGCTATGGCTACACCTTC; J gene: TRBJ1-2; V gene: TRBV5-5; D gene: NA; CDR3 length: 15; clone size: few
CDR3 protein: CASSYGSGYEQYF; CDR3 DNA: TGTGCCAGCAGTTACGGCAGCGGCTACGAGCAGTACTTC; J gene: TRBJ2-7; V gene: TRBV6-5; D gene: NA; CDR3 length: 13; clone size: many
CDR3 protein: CASSLVRGATDTQYF; CDR3 DNA: TGCGCCAGCAGCTTGGTTCGGGGGGCCACAGATACGCAGTATTTT; J gene: TRBJ2-3; V gene: TRBV5-1; D gene: NA; CDR3 length: 15; clone size: NA
CDR3 protein: CASSPSWGVGNQPQHF; CDR3 DNA: TGTGCCAGCAGCCCCAGTTGGGGGGTCGGAAATCAGCCCCAGCATTTT; J gene: TRBJ1-5; V gene: TRBV12-3/TRBV12-4; D gene: NA; CDR3 length: 16; clone size: few
CDR3 protein: CASSHKGAEAFF; CDR3 DNA: TGCGCCAGCAGCCATAAAGGCGCTGAAGCTTTCTTT; J gene: TRBJ1-1; V gene: TRBV4-3; D gene: NA; CDR3 length: 12; clone size: few
CDR3 protein: CASSQEDGHGWEQYF; CDR3 DNA: TGCGCCAGCAGCCAAGAGGATGGACATGGGTGGGAGCAGTACTTC; J gene: TRBJ2-7; V gene: TRBV4-3; D gene: NA; CDR3 length: 15; clone size: NA
CDR3 protein: CASRVGTEAFF; CDR3 DNA: TGTGCCAGCAGGGTGGGAACTGAAGCTTTCTTT; J gene: TRBJ1-1; V gene: TRBV6-1; D gene: NA; CDR3 length: 11; clone size: many
CDR3 protein: CASSYSGRGDGTGAKETQYF; CDR3 DNA: TGTGCCAGCAGTTACAGTGGGAGGGGGGACGGGACAGGGGCAAAAGAGACCCAGTACTTC; J gene: TRBJ2-5; V gene: TRBV6-5; D gene: TRBD1; CDR3 length: 20; clone size: NA
CDR3 protein: CATSRDSSSDTQYF; CDR3 DNA: TGTGCCACCAGCAGAGATAGTAGTTCAGATACGCAGTATTTT; J gene: TRBJ2-3; V gene: TRBV15; D gene: NA; CDR3 length: 14; clone size: few